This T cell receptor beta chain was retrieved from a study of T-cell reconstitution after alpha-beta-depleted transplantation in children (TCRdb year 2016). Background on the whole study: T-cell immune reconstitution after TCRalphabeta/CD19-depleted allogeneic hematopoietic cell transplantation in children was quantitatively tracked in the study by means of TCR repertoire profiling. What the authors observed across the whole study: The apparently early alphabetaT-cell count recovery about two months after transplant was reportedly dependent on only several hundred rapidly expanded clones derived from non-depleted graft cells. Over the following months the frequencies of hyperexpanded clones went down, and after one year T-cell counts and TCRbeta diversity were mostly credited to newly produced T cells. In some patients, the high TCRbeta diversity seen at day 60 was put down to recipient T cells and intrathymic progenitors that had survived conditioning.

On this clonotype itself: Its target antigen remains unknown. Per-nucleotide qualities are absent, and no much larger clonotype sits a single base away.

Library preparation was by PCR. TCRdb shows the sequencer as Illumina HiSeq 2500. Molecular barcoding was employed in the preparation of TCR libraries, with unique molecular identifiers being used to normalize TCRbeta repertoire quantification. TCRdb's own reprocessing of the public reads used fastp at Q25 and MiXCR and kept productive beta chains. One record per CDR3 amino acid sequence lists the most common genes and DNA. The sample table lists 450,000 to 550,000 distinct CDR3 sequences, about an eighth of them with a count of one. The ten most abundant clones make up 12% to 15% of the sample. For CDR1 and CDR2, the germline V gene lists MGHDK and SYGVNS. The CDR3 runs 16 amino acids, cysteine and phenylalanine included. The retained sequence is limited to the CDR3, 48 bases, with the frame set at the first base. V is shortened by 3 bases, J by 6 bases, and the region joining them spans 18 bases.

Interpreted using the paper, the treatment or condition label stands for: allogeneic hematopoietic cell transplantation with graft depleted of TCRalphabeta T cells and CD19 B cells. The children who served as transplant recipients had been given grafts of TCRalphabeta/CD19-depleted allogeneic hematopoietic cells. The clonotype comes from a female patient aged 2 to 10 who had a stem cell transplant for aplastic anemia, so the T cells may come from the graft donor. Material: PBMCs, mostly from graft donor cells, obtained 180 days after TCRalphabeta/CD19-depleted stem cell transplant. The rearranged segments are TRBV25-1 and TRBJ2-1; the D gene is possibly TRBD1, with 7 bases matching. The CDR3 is CASSDLGGGLGNEQFF. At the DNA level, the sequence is TGTGCCAGCAGTGATCTCGGAGGGGGCCTCGGCAATGAGCAGTTCTTC.